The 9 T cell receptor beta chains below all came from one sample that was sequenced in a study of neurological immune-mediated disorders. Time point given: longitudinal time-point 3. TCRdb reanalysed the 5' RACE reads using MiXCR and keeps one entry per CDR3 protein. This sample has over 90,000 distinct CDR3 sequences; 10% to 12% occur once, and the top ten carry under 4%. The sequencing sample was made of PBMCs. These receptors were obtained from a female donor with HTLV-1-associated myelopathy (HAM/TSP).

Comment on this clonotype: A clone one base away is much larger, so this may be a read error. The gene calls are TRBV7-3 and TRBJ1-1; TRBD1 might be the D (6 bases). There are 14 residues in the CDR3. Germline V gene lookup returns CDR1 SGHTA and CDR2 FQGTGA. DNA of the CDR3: TGTGCCAGCAGCTTCCGGGGGGGGGACACTGAAGATTTCTTT. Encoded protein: CASSFRGGDTEDFF.

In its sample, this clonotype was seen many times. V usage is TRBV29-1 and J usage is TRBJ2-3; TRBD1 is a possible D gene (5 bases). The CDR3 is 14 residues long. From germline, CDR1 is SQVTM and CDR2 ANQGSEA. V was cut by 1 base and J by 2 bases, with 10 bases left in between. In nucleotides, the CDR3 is TGCAGCGTTGAAGGACAGTCCCACACAGATACGCAGTATTTT. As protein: CSVEGQSHTDTQYF.

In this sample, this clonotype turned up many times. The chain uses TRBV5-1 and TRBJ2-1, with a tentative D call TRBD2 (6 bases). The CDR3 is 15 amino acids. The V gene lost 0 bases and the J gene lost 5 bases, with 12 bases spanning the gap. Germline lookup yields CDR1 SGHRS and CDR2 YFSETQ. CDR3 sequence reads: CASSLGAGLNNEQFF. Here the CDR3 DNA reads TGCGCCAGCAGCTTGGGTGCGGGATTGAACAATGAGCAGTTCTTC. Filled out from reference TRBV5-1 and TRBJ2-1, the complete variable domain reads KAGVTQTPRYLIKTRGQQVTLSCSPISGHRSVSWYQQTPGQGLQFLFEYFSETQRNKGNFPGRFSGRQFSNSRSEMNVSTLELGDSALYLCASSLGAGLNNEQFFGPGTRLTVL.

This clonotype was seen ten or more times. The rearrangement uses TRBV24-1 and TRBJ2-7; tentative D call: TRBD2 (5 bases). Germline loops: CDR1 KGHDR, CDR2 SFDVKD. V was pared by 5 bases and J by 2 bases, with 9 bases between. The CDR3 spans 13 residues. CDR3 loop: CATSAHGAYEQYF. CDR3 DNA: TGTGCCACCAGTGCCCACGGGGCCTACGAGCAGTACTTC.

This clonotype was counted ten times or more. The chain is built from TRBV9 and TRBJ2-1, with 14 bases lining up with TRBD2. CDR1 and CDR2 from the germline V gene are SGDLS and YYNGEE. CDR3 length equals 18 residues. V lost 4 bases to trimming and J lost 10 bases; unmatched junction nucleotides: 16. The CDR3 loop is CASSPNPATSGGAGEQFF. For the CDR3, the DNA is TGTGCCAGCAGCCCCAACCCCGCGACTAGCGGGGGGGCAGGGGAGCAGTTCTTC.

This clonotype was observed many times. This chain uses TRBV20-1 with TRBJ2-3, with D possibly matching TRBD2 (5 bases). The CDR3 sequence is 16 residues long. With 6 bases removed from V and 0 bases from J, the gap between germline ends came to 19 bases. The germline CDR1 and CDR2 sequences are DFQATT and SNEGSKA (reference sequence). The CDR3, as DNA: TGCAGTGCCCCACTCCTAAGTCGCGGGAGCACAGATACGCAGTATTTT. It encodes CSAPLLSRGSTDTQYF.

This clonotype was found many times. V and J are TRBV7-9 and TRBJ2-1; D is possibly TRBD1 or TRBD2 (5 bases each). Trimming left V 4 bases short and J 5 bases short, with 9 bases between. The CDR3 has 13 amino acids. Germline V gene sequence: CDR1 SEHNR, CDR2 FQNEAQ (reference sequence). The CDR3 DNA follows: TGTGCCAGCAGCTGGGACCGCAACAATGAGCAGTTCTTC. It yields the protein CASSWDRNNEQFF.

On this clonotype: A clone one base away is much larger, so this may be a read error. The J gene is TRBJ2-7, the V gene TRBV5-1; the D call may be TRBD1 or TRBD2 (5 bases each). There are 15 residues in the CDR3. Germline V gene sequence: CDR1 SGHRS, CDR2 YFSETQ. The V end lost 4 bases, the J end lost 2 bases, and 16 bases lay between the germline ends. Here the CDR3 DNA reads TGCGCCAGCAGCCCGTGGTCCGGGGACGCCTACGAGCAGTACTTC. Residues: CASSPWSGDAYEQYF.

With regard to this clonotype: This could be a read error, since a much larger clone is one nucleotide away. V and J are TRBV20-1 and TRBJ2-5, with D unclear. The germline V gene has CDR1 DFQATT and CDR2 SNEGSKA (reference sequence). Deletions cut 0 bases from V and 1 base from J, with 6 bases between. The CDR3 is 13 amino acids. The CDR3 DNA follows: TGCAGTGCTAGAGAGACCAGCCAAGAGACCCAGTACTTC. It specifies CSARETSQETQYF.